The clone carrying this T cell receptor (beta chain) appeared many times. The DNA ends 3 residues before the CDR3 does, and the rest of the CDR3 is filled in from the germline J gene. Here immunoSEQ multiplex PCR was the method, and the copy in TCRdb shows in-frame clones only, minus some. The specimen gives 50,000 to 65,000 clones without singletons; the ten biggest hold 0.83%. Looked up from germline, CDR1 is MNHEY and CDR2 is SMNVEV (reference sequence). The CDR3 spans 17 residues. V dropped 6 bases and J dropped 9; count of bases not matched to a gene: 15. The data are from a study of T cell clonality in common variable immunodeficiency. Patients and controls were mostly of Caucasian heritage.

This chain joins TRBV27 and TRBJ2-1; 12 bases align to TRBD2. The source material was peripheral blood mononuclear cells. This receptor was obtained from a person aged 18-69 years in good health. CDR3 DNA, as far as it was read: TGTGCCAGCAGCCCAGGGACTAGCGGGCTTCCTCCGGGTGAG. Its protein is CASSPGTSGLPPGE. The entire CDR3 protein is CASSPGTSGLPPGEQFF.